A single sample gave rise to the 17 T cell receptor beta chains below, sequenced in a study of shared clonotypes between healthy human individuals. Data came from immunoSEQ multiplex PCR; TCRdb stores just in-frame clones and leaves some out. In the table there are about 1 million clones, roughly 75% of which are singletons. Source material: memory CD4+ T cells sorted from blood. Subset meaning: CD45RA-negative fraction. The source of these receptors is a man younger than 30 in good health.

The chain couples TRBV30 to TRBJ2-2; D is possibly TRBD1 (5 bases). CDR1 and CDR2 (germline): GTSNPN, SVGIG (reference sequence). The V and J ends lost 0 bases and 7 bases respectively, with 15 bases between them. The CDR3 length is 15 residues. CDR3 sequence (DNA): TGTGCCTGGAGTGTACGACAGATACTTATCGGGGAGCTGTTTTTT. This gives the protein CAWSVRQILIGELFF.

The table lists this clone with a few counts. The junction does not match germline at one end; this may be a read error. Other DNA variants within this sample encode the same CDR3. CDR3 sequence reads: CASSLGTNTGELFF. In DNA, the CDR3 is TGTGCTAGCAGCTTGGGCACCAACACCGGGGAGCTGTTTTTT. The rearrangement joins TRBV7-7 to TRBJ2-2, with no clear D. Germline-derived CDR1 and CDR2 are SSHAT and FNYEAQ (reference sequence). The CDR3 runs to 14 residues.

This rearrangement joins TRBV7-2 to TRBJ2-5, with no clear D. The V end lost 5 bases, the J end lost 0 bases, and 13 bases lay between the germline ends. Per the germline V gene, CDR1 is SGHTA and CDR2 is FQGNSA. The CDR3 consists of 15 residues. The CDR3 bases are TGTGCCAGCAGCCCAACGGGCAGGAACCAAGAGACCCAGTACTTC. Translating gives CASSPTGRNQETQYF.

The chain recombines TRBV7-2 with TRBJ2-7; the D gene is possibly TRBD2 (5 bases). The ends were cut back, 0 bases at V and 1 base at J, with 10 bases in the middle. The CDR3 consists of 15 residues. The germline gives CDR1 SGHTA, CDR2 FQGNSA. CDR3 in amino acids: CASSLALQRSYEQYF. CDR3 sequence (DNA): TGTGCCAGCAGCTTAGCGCTCCAGCGGTCCTACGAGCAGTACTTC.

The V and J genes are TRBV5-4 and TRBJ2-3, with D perhaps TRBD2 (6 bases). The V end was cut by 5 bases, the J end by 0 bases, with 19 bases between. The length of the CDR3 is 17 residues. Germline CDR1 and CDR2: SGHNT and YYREEE (reference sequence). The CDR3 reads CASRRQLGGQSTDTQYF. DNA for the CDR3: TGTGCCAGCAGACGACAACTTGGAGGGCAGAGCACAGATACGCAGTATTTT.

The J gene is TRBJ1-2, the V gene TRBV6-1; D possibly corresponds to TRBD1 (5 bases). The CDR3 totals 15 residues. Germline V lookup: CDR1 MNHNS, CDR2 SASEGT. The V and J ends lost 7 bases and 2 bases respectively, with 17 bases between them. In DNA form, the CDR3 reads TGTGCCAGCACTCCATCTTACGGGGCCAACTATGGCTACACCTTC. Its translation is CASTPSYGANYGYTF.

The J gene is TRBJ1-2, the V gene TRBV6-6; TRBD1 is a possible D gene (5 bases). Trimming left V 6 bases short and J 3 bases short, with 11 bases between. Germline V CDR1 and CDR2: MNHNY, SVGAGI (reference sequence). The CDR3 is 13 amino acids. CDR3: CASSPVGDYGYTF. CDR3 in DNA: TGTGCCAGCAGCCCGGTGGGGGACTATGGCTACACCTTC.

This chain joins TRBV7-2 and TRBJ1-5, with D unclear. In germline, CDR1 is SGHTA, CDR2 FQGNSA. V was shortened by 5 bases and J by 11 bases, with 16 bases between the two germline ends. This CDR3 is built from 13 residues. The CDR3 nucleotides are TGTGCCAGCAGCGCTAGCTGGGGATGGTCCCAGCATTTT. It yields the protein CASSASWGWSQHF. Drawing the rest from reference TRBV7-2 and TRBJ1-5, the complete variable domain is GAGVSQSPSNKVTEKGKDVELRCDPISGHTALYWYRQSLGQGLEFLIYFQGNSAPDKSGLPSDRFSAERTGGSVSTLTIQRTQQEDSAVYLCASSASWGWSQHFGDGTRLSIL.

V gene TRBV18 combines with J gene TRBJ2-2, with 14 bases lining up with TRBD2. From germline, CDR1 is KGHSH and CDR2 LQKENI. V lost 3 bases, J lost 4 bases, and 7 bases stayed unmatched. There are 18 residues in the CDR3. In DNA, the CDR3 is TGTGCCAGCTCACCTTACGGACTAGCGGGGGGTACCACCGGGGAGCTGTTTTTT. Protein product: CASSPYGLAGGTTGELFF.

V gene TRBV11-2 combines with J gene TRBJ2-2, with 9 bases fitting TRBD1. The V and J ends lost 1 base and 4 bases, in that order; junction bases with no gene match: 4. Germline V gene lookup returns CDR1 SGHAT and CDR2 FQNNGV. CDR3 length: 16 residues. The CDR3 nucleotides read TGTGCCAGCAGCTTAGGCGGGACAGGGAGCACCGGGGAGCTGTTTTTT. Protein: CASSLGGTGSTGELFF.

The V call is TRBV14, the J call TRBJ2-1, with 8 bases lining up with TRBD1. The CDR3 is 15 residues long. J lost 4 bases, V lost 4 bases, and 6 bases had no gene match. The germline V gene encodes CDR1 SGHDN and CDR2 FVKESK. CDR3 amino acids: CASSPDRAGYNEQFF. The DNA for the CDR3 is TGTGCCAGCAGCCCGGACAGGGCGGGATACAATGAGCAGTTCTTC.

The rearrangement uses TRBV5-1 and TRBJ1-5; D gene uncertain. CDR1 is SGHRS, CDR2 YFSETQ, per germline. V was shortened by 4 bases and J by 1 base, with 18 bases between the two germline ends. This CDR3 region has 17 residues. The CDR3 DNA reads TGCGCCAGCAGCCCGGGATCCGACGTTACGAGCAATCAGCCCCAGCATTTT. The encoded protein is CASSPGSDVTSNQPQHF.

J is TRBJ2-3 and V is TRBV10-3, with TRBD2 matching 7 bases. The CDR3 contains 16 residues. Germline values: CDR1 ENHRY, CDR2 SYGVKD. Trimming cost V 0 bases and J 5 bases; bases outside gene matches: 8. CDR3 region: CAISESIPGRVDTQYF. In DNA form, the CDR3 reads TGTGCCATCAGTGAGTCGATCCCGGGGAGGGTAGATACGCAGTATTTT.

The V gene is TRBV7-2, the J gene TRBJ1-1, with D perhaps matching TRBD1 (5 bases). Germline assignment: CDR1 SGHTA and CDR2 FQGNSA. The ends were cut back, 1 base at V and 5 bases at J, with 23 bases in the middle. CDR3 size: 18 residues. The CDR3 DNA is TGTGCCAGCAGCTTAGGGGGGGTCAGGCAGAGGCGGATAACTGAAGCTTTCTTT. As protein: CASSLGGVRQRRITEAFF. Full variable domain (rest looked up from reference TRBV7-2 and TRBJ1-1): GAGVSQSPSNKVTEKGKDVELRCDPISGHTALYWYRQSLGQGLEFLIYFQGNSAPDKSGLPSDRFSAERTGGSVSTLTIQRTQQEDSAVYLCASSLGGVRQRRITEAFFGQGTRLTVV.

V and J are TRBV5-1 and TRBJ2-7; possible D gene TRBD1, 5 bases. CDR3 length equals 14 residues. The germline gives CDR1 SGHRS, CDR2 YFSETQ. With 0 bases removed from V and 5 bases from J, the gap between germline ends came to 12 bases. In DNA, the CDR3 is TGCGCCAGCAGCTTGGGCCCAGGGTCCCACGAGCAGTACTTC. Translating gives CASSLGPGSHEQYF. The variable domain in full, completed from reference TRBV5-1 and TRBJ2-7, reads KAGVTQTPRYLIKTRGQQVTLSCSPISGHRSVSWYQQTPGQGLQFLFEYFSETQRNKGNFPGRFSGRQFSNSRSEMNVSTLELGDSALYLCASSLGPGSHEQYFGPGTRLTVT.

CDR3 amino acids: CASSGVSETQYF. CDR3 nucleotide sequence: TGTGCCAGCAGCGGAGTATCAGAGACCCAGTACTTC. This chain connects TRBV7-2 to TRBJ2-5; D is ambiguous. The CDR3 covers 12 residues. Between the trimmed V and J ends, which lost 5 bases and 4 bases, there was a span of 8 bases. Looked up from germline, CDR1 is SGHTA and CDR2 is FQGNSA.

This clone was counted a few times. For the CDR3, the DNA is TGCGCCAGCAGCACGGACATGAACTATGGCTACACCTTC. Its translation is CASSTDMNYGYTF. This rearrangement joins TRBV5-1 to TRBJ1-2; D may be TRBD1 (5 bases). The CDR3 loop spans 13 amino acids. CDR1 is SGHRS, CDR2 YFSETQ, per germline. Trimming left V 4 bases short and J 2 bases short, with 9 bases between.